The 19 T cell receptor beta chains in this list originate from one sample, sequenced in a study of shared clonotypes between healthy human individuals. Sequencing was performed with immunoSEQ multiplex PCR; in TCRdb, only in-frame clones are kept and a portion is missing. This table holds some 1,400,000 clones, approximately 96% found once. Sample: naive CD4+ T cells sorted from blood. Subset of the sample: CD45RA+ positively selected. The receptors stem from a man aged 25 to 45 in good health.

Of note for this clone: Other DNA sequences in this specimen translate into the identical CDR3. The CDR3 DNA is TGTGCCAGCAGTCGGCCCTCTGGGGCCAACGTCCTGACTTTC. This encodes CASSRPSGANVLTF. The chain combines TRBV28 with TRBJ2-6; D is unresolved. The germline V gene encodes CDR1 MDHEN and CDR2 SYDVKM. This CDR3 comprises 14 residues. Trimming removed 5 bases from V and 0 bases from J, with 5 bases in between.

The rearrangement uses TRBV2 and TRBJ1-2, with 7 positions matching TRBD1. The V gene end was trimmed by 4 bases and the J gene end by 0 bases; junction bases not matched to a gene: 5. The germline gives CDR1 SNHLY, CDR2 FYNNEI. CDR3 size: 15 residues. The CDR3 sequence is CASSAGGTANYGYTF. The CDR3 region has the DNA TGTGCCAGCAGTGCAGGAGGGACAGCTAACTATGGCTACACCTTC.

The chain combines TRBV19 with TRBJ1-1; D perhaps matches TRBD1 (6 bases). V lost 3 bases and J lost 4, with 21 bases in between. This CDR3 is 17 amino acids long. Germline lookup yields CDR1 LNHDA and CDR2 SQIVND (reference sequence). The CDR3 bases are TGTGCCAGTAGTATGTCCCAGGGGAAGGGCTTCGGCACTGAAGCTTTCTTT. This gives the protein CASSMSQGKGFGTEAFF. Based on the CDR3 plus reference TRBV19 and TRBJ1-1, the full variable domain is DGGITQSPKYLFRKEGQNVTLSCEQNLNHDAMYWYRQDPGQGLRLIYYSQIVNDFQKGDIAEGYSVSREKKESFPLTVTSAQKNPTAFYLCASSMSQGKGFGTEAFFGQGTRLTVV.

The rearrangement links TRBV7-8 to TRBJ1-3; D remains ambiguous. Germline CDR1 reads SGHVS; CDR2 reads FQNEAQ. This CDR3 is 14 amino acids long. V lost 5 bases and J lost 3, with 11 bases in between. The CDR3 bases are TGTGCCAGCAGCGTGACCCGATATGGAAACACCATATATTTT. It translates to CASSVTRYGNTIYF.

V usage is TRBV18 and J usage is TRBJ1-3; D might be TRBD1 (5 bases). The CDR3 is 15 residues long. The V end lost 4 bases, the J end lost 0 bases, and 10 bases lay between the germline ends. The germline gives CDR1 KGHSH, CDR2 LQKENI. CDR3 DNA sequence: TGTGCCAGCTCACTGGGACCCTTCTCTGGAAACACCATATATTTT. Translation gives CASSLGPFSGNTIYF.

The chain carries TRBV7-3 and TRBJ2-1; 9 nucleotides line up with TRBD2. There are 14 residues in the CDR3. Unmatched junction bases numbered 8, after V lost 5 bases and J lost 9 bases. CDR1 SGHTA and CDR2 FQGTGA come from the germline V gene. Here the CDR3 DNA reads TGTGCCAGCAGCCCCACGGGACTAGCAGTTGAGCAGTTCTTC. Translating gives CASSPTGLAVEQFF.

V is TRBV7-2 and J is TRBJ1-1; D is possibly TRBD1 (6 bases). The V end lost 5 bases, the J end lost 1 base, and 11 bases lay between the germline ends. The germline V gene encodes CDR1 SGHTA and CDR2 FQGNSA. The CDR3 runs 14 residues. CDR3 nucleotide sequence: TGTGCCAGCAGCACCTACAGGGAGAACACTGAAGCTTTCTTT. It codes for CASSTYRENTEAFF.

The CDR3: CASSTSGRALAGELFF. The DNA for the CDR3 is TGTGCCAGCAGCACTAGCGGGAGGGCCCTCGCCGGGGAGCTGTTTTTT. The J gene is TRBJ2-2, the V gene TRBV11-2; 13 bases map to TRBD2. The CDR3 is 16 amino acids. Germline-derived CDR1 and CDR2 are SGHAT and FQNNGV. V trimming: 5 bases; J trimming: 6 bases; junction bases outside the gene matches: 6. The full variable domain, its missing parts supplied by reference TRBV11-2 and TRBJ2-2, is EAGVAQSPRYKIIEKRQSVAFWCNPISGHATLYWYQQILGQGPKLLIQFQNNGVVDDSQLPKDRFSAERLKGVDSTLKIQPAKLEDSAVYLCASSTSGRALAGELFFGEGSRLTVL.

The chain recombines TRBV5-1 with TRBJ2-7, with 10 bases lining up with TRBD2. The ends lost 3 bases at V and 3 bases at J; junction bases unmatched: 18. There are 19 residues in the CDR3. Germline values: CDR1 SGHRS, CDR2 YFSETQ. The CDR3 coding sequence is TGCGCCAGCAGCTCCCTCGGGGGGACTAGCGCCAAGAACTACTACGAGCAGTACTTC. This encodes CASSSLGGTSAKNYYEQYF.

The J gene is TRBJ2-2, the V gene TRBV6-5, with 7 bases matching TRBD1. CDR1 and CDR2 (germline): MNHEY, SVGAGI. The V and J ends lost 6 bases and 8 bases, in that order; junction bases with no gene match: 6. The CDR3 covers 13 residues. The chain's CDR3 is CASRGQIAGELFF. CDR3 in DNA: TGTGCCAGCAGGGGACAGATTGCTGGGGAGCTGTTTTTT.

The chain recombines TRBV6-1 with TRBJ2-7, with no clear D. Germline values: CDR1 MNHNS, CDR2 SASEGT. The V and J ends lost 10 bases and 2 bases respectively, with 9 bases between them. This CDR3 is 11 amino acids long. The CDR3 nucleotides read TGTGCCACCCTGGGCGCCTACGAGCAGTACTTC. Translating gives CATLGAYEQYF.

The rearrangement links TRBV7-2 to TRBJ1-1, with D possibly being TRBD1 (5 bases). V lost 5 bases, J lost 5 bases, and 15 bases lay in between. The CDR3 totals 14 residues. Germline V gene data show CDR1 as SGHTA and CDR2 as FQGNSA. The CDR3 is CASSPPPGLTEAFF. The CDR3 DNA sequence: TGTGCCAGCAGCCCGCCCCCAGGGTTGACTGAAGCTTTCTTT.

The chain couples TRBV10-3 to TRBJ2-1, with TRBD2 matching over 8 bases. After removal of 0 bases from V and 13 bases from J, the junction contained 5 bases not matched to a gene. CDR3 size: 13 residues. Germline V CDR1 and CDR2: ENHRY, SYGVKD. For the CDR3, the DNA is TGTGCCATCAGTGAGTCGACTAGCGTTAACCAGTTCTTC. This gives the protein CAISESTSVNQFF.

As concerns this clone: Other DNA sequences in this specimen translate into the identical CDR3. The chain couples TRBV7-9 to TRBJ2-7; 7 bases line up with TRBD1. V lost 5 bases to trimming and J lost 3 bases; unmatched junction nucleotides: 4. CDR1 SEHNR and CDR2 FQNEAQ come from the germline V gene (reference sequence). This CDR3 region has 13 residues. The CDR3 loop reads CASSHRDSYEQYF. In nucleotides, the CDR3 is TGTGCCAGCAGCCACCGGGACAGCTACGAGCAGTACTTC.

The V gene is TRBV10-3, the J gene TRBJ2-1; possibly TRBD2 for D (5 bases). Germline values: CDR1 ENHRY, CDR2 SYGVKD. Trimming removed 4 bases from V and 4 bases from J, with 29 bases in between. The CDR3 is made up of 20 amino acids. This CDR3 reads CAISGYGSGFFETSYNEQFF. The DNA for the CDR3 is TGTGCCATCAGTGGATATGGGTCGGGGTTTTTTGAAACCTCATACAATGAGCAGTTCTTC.

The V call is TRBV5-1, the J call TRBJ2-3; D is ambiguous. CDR1 is SGHRS and CDR2 is YFSETQ in the germline V gene. CDR3 length: 13 amino acids. The V end lost 2 bases, the J end lost 0 bases, and 4 bases lay between the germline ends. The CDR3 region is CASSFDSTDTQYF. The CDR3 coding sequence is TGCGCCAGCAGCTTTGACAGCACAGATACGCAGTATTTT.

The chain combines TRBV18 with TRBJ2-5; the D call may be TRBD1 or TRBD2 (6 bases each). The V gene lost 2 bases and the J gene lost 5 bases, with 12 bases spanning the gap. The CDR3 loop spans 14 amino acids. In germline, CDR1 is KGHSH, CDR2 LQKENI. The CDR3 spells CASSPAGGKETQYF. In DNA form, the CDR3 reads TGTGCCAGCTCACCAGCCGGGGGCAAGGAGACCCAGTACTTC.

CDR3 in amino acids: CASSERAGQSSYEQYF. The CDR3 nucleotides are TGTGCCAGCAGTGAACGGGCGGGCCAGAGCTCCTACGAGCAGTACTTC. This rearrangement joins TRBV2 to TRBJ2-7; D may be TRBD2 (5 bases). The CDR3 contains 16 residues. Germline V gene lookup returns CDR1 SNHLY and CDR2 FYNNEI. Between the trimmed V and J ends, which lost 2 bases and 0 bases, there was a span of 14 bases.

The J gene is TRBJ2-2, the V gene TRBV6-5; no firm D call. Germline V gene data show CDR1 as MNHEY and CDR2 as SVGAGI. Deletions cut 4 bases from V and 7 bases from J, with 16 bases between. The CDR3 has 15 amino acids. The CDR3 DNA reads TGTGCCAGCAGTTTGGGATCCCCGGGTCACGGGGAGCTGTTTTTT. Translating gives CASSLGSPGHGELFF.